This T cell receptor (beta chain) was captured by sequencing in a study of human T cells and chemical hapten exposure. Study observations and caveats: Healthy people's immune response may differ from that of the donors, who had alopecia.

Time point indicated: patch test 1, 2 weeks after DPC sensitization. Indicated treatment: therapeutic diphenylcyclopropenone sensitization with weekly scalp DPC. It was unfractionated whole blood from which total RNA was extracted. A word on this clonotype: Its antigen is not known.

CDR1 is SQVTM, CDR2 ANQGSEA, per germline. V gave up 6 bases and J gave up 0 bases, with 7 bases separating them. CDR3 length: 12 amino acids. TCRdb re-called the RACE reads with MiXCR, one entry per CDR3 protein. Of some 38,000 distinct CDR3 sequences in the sample, around 6.5% are singletons; the top ten hold 9.1%. Material: whole blood, obtained in connection with sensitization to the hapten diphenylcyclopropenone (DPC). This sequence was found in a woman between 25 and 40 years old with alopecia areata. Some clones in this sample may be carry-over from other donors' samples. The chain has TRBV29-1 and TRBJ2-3; the D is unclear. CDR3 protein: CSVAESTDTQYF. The CDR3 DNA follows: TGCAGCGTCGCCGAAAGCACAGATACGCAGTATTTT.